Each of the 23 T cell receptor beta chains below was sequenced from the same sample in a study of identical twins. TCRdb recomputed calls from the 5' RACE reads with MiXCR, one row per CDR3 protein. The sample contains around 530,000 distinct CDR3 sequences, 15% of which appear only once. This sample also belongs to another study, concerning yellow fever vaccine responses in identical twins.

What was sequenced was CD4+ T cells sorted from blood. The receptors here all came from a woman between 18 and 29 years old in good health.

This clonotype was seen more than once but under ten times. The CDR3 loop is CATSDLQAGAYNEQFF. The CDR3 coding sequence is TGTGCCACCAGTGATTTGCAGGCGGGAGCCTACAATGAGCAGTTCTTC. The genes are TRBV24-1 and TRBJ2-1, with 7 positions matching TRBD2. V trimming: 0 bases; J trimming: 2 bases; junction bases outside the gene matches: 3. The CDR3 has 16 residues. The germline CDR1 and CDR2 sequences are KGHDR and SFDVKD.

The chain is built from TRBV7-6 and TRBJ2-3; 8 bases map to TRBD2. The length of the CDR3 is 15 residues. V lost 3 bases, J lost 3 bases, and 5 bases stayed unmatched. Looked up from germline, CDR1 is SGHVS and CDR2 is FNYEAQ. The CDR3 nucleotides read TGTGCCAGCAGCTTGGACGGGGGGGCGACAGATACGCAGTATTTT. Amino acid sequence: CASSLDGGATDTQYF.

J is TRBJ1-1 and V is TRBV5-5; no definite D call. Trimming stripped 5 bases from V and 3 bases from J, with 11 bases between. Germline V gene sequence: CDR1 SGHKS, CDR2 YYEKEE (reference sequence). The CDR3 has 13 residues. The CDR3 loop is CASSLIWDTEAFF. CDR3 sequence (DNA): TGTGCCAGCAGTTTAATATGGGACACTGAAGCTTTCTTT.

This clonotype appeared a few times. The rearrangement joins TRBV10-3 to TRBJ2-3; tentative D call: TRBD1 (5 bases). Looked up from germline, CDR1 is ENHRY and CDR2 is SYGVKD. Trimming took 10 bases from V and 2 from J, leaving 16 bases between them. The CDR3 sequence is 14 residues long. The CDR3 loop is CASKTGPATDTQYF. For the CDR3, the DNA is TGTGCCAGCAAAACAGGTCCCGCCACAGATACGCAGTATTTT.

The chain is built from TRBV6-5 and TRBJ2-3, with D perhaps being TRBD1 or TRBD2 (6 bases each). V lost 4 bases and J lost 3, with 20 bases in between. CDR1 is MNHEY, CDR2 SVGAGI, per germline. The CDR3 loop spans 17 amino acids. The CDR3 bases are TGTGCCAGCAGTTCCGATGGGGGGCGCGGGATTACAGATACGCAGTATTTT. Protein: CASSSDGGRGITDTQYF.

This clonotype was seen many times. The chain carries TRBV29-1 and TRBJ1-2; D is uncertain. CDR1 is SQVTM and CDR2 is ANQGSEA in the germline V gene. The CDR3 is 11 amino acids. V was shortened by 6 bases and J by 2 bases, with 7 bases between the two germline ends. The CDR3 DNA reads TGCAGCGTCGTAGAAAACTATGGCTACACCTTC. Protein: CSVVENYGYTF.

This clonotype was recorded a few times. The chain employs TRBV4-2 and TRBJ2-1, with 8 bases lining up with TRBD1. The germline gives CDR1 LGHNA, CDR2 YNFKEQ. The CDR3 is made up of 17 amino acids. Trimming removed 0 bases from V and 5 bases from J; junction bases left unmatched: 9. The CDR3 sequence: CASSQEPGGAGNNEQFF. CDR3 coding DNA: TGTGCCAGCAGCCAAGAGCCAGGGGGCGCTGGAAACAATGAGCAGTTCTTC.

This clonotype showed up many times. The chain uses TRBV10-3 and TRBJ2-7, with 11 bases that match TRBD1. The germline CDR1 and CDR2 sequences are ENHRY and SYGVKD. V trimming: 10 bases; J trimming: 4 bases; junction bases outside the gene matches: 6. There are 13 residues in the CDR3. The CDR3 is CATRTGGAYEQYV. DNA for the CDR3: TGTGCCACCCGGACAGGGGGCGCGTACGAGCAGTACGTC.

The V gene is TRBV6-5, the J gene TRBJ2-2; maybe TRBD1 (6 bases). Germline CDR1 MNHEY, CDR2 SVGAGI. The V end lost 4 bases, the J end lost 1 base, and 7 bases lay between the germline ends. The CDR3 sequence is 14 residues long. The CDR3 reads CASSWTVNTGELFF. For the CDR3, the DNA is TGTGCCAGCAGTTGGACAGTGAACACCGGGGAGCTGTTTTTT.

In this sample, this clonotype turned up many times. This chain uses TRBV28 with TRBJ1-1; D is unresolved. Trimming left V 6 bases short and J 0 bases short, with 8 bases between. This CDR3 comprises 13 residues. Germline assignment: CDR1 MDHEN and CDR2 SYDVKM. In nucleotides, the CDR3 is TGTGCCAGCAGATCCACGTTGAACACTGAAGCTTTCTTT. Its translation is CASRSTLNTEAFF.

This clonotype was picked up a small number of times. This chain uses TRBV10-3 with TRBJ2-6; no firm D call. The CDR3 is 15 residues long. The V end lost 6 bases, the J end lost 0 bases, and 9 bases lay between the germline ends. Germline V gives CDR1 ENHRY, CDR2 SYGVKD. The CDR3 DNA reads TGTGCCATCAGAGACGGATACTCTGGGGCCAACGTCCTGACTTTC. Amino acids: CAIRDGYSGANVLTF.

The V and J genes are TRBV12-3 or TRBV12-4 and TRBJ2-5; TRBD2 might be the D (6 bases). With 7 bases removed from V and 4 bases from J, the gap between germline ends came to 13 bases. The CDR3 is made up of 13 amino acids. The CDR3, as DNA: TGTGCCAGCAATGCCTGGAGGGGAGAGACCCAGTACTTC. Encoded protein: CASNAWRGETQYF.

The gene calls are TRBV20-1 and TRBJ2-7; 8 bases are shared with TRBD2. The CDR3 is made up of 15 amino acids. Trimming cost V 2 bases and J 6 bases; bases outside gene matches: 12. Germline CDR1 reads DFQATT; CDR2 reads SNEGSKA (reference sequence). The CDR3 region is CSARLDPGGYREQYF. The DNA of the CDR3 is TGCAGTGCTAGACTCGACCCGGGGGGGTACCGCGAGCAGTACTTC.

In this sample, this clonotype turned up many times. The V gene is TRBV5-1, the J gene TRBJ1-1; the D is unclear. The CDR3 covers 15 residues. The germline V gene has CDR1 SGHRS and CDR2 YFSETQ. V lost 0 bases, J lost 0 bases, and 9 bases lay in between. CDR3 nucleotide sequence: TGCGCCAGCAGCTTGGCCCCATGGGTGAACACTGAAGCTTTCTTT. Protein product: CASSLAPWVNTEAFF.

A few counts support this clonotype. The chain couples TRBV20-1 to TRBJ2-1; 9 positions match TRBD2. Trimming took 3 bases from V and 7 from J; bases not matched to a gene: 7. The CDR3 sequence is 14 residues long. The germline gives CDR1 DFQATT, CDR2 SNEGSKA (reference sequence). The CDR3 protein is CSARPRGGWNEQFF. CDR3 bases: TGCAGTGCTAGGCCGCGGGGGGGCTGGAATGAGCAGTTCTTC.

In regard to this clonotype: This clone may be a read error of a much larger clone one base away. This chain uses TRBV7-9 with TRBJ2-7; D is unclear. Germline-derived CDR1 and CDR2 are SEHNR and FQNEAQ (reference sequence). The CDR3 extends over 11 amino acids. V lost 4 bases to trimming and J lost 5 bases, with 6 bases between them. For the CDR3, the DNA is TGTGCCAGCAGCTCCCACCACGAGCAGTACTTC. Its translation is CASSSHHEQYF. The complete variable domain, with remaining parts taken from reference TRBV7-9 and TRBJ2-7, reads DTGVSQNPRHKITKRGQNVTFRCDPISEHNRLYWYRQTLGQGPEFLTYFQNEAQLEKSRLLSDRFSAERPKGSFSTLEIQRTEQGDSAMYLCASSSHHEQYFGPGTRLTVT.

This clonotype was seen a few times. The chain links TRBV7-2 to TRBJ2-7; perhaps TRBD2 as D (5 bases). Germline values: CDR1 SGHTA, CDR2 FQGNSA. The V and J ends lost 5 bases and 2 bases respectively, with 13 bases between them. The CDR3 has 14 residues. DNA for the CDR3: TGTGCCAGCAGCCCCGTCCTAGCCCCCTACGAGCAGTACTTC. It codes for CASSPVLAPYEQYF.

This clonotype was counted between two and nine times. The V gene is TRBV20-1, the J gene TRBJ2-5, with 8 bases aligning to TRBD2. The CDR3 sequence is 16 residues long. Losses at the gene ends were 0 bases for V and 4 bases for J; bases not matched to a gene: 10. Looked up from germline, CDR1 is DFQATT and CDR2 is SNEGSKA (reference sequence). In nucleotides, the CDR3 is TGCAGTGCTAGAGATCTGGTTAGCGGGATAGTAGAGACCCAGTACTTC. Translation gives CSARDLVSGIVETQYF.

The V call is TRBV29-1, the J call TRBJ2-1, with TRBD2 matching 12 bases. Trimming removed 7 bases from V and 9 bases from J; junction bases left unmatched: 19. Germline V gene sequence: CDR1 SQVTM, CDR2 ANQGSEA. The CDR3 covers 17 residues. For the CDR3, the DNA is TGCAGCGCCGGATACGCTAGCGGGAGGGACCTCTCGCGTGAGCAGTTCTTC. The encoded protein is CSAGYASGRDLSREQFF.

This clonotype was found a few times. The V call is TRBV12-3 or TRBV12-4, the J call TRBJ1-3; D may be TRBD1 (6 bases). Trimming pared 5 bases from V and 1 base from J, leaving 21 bases between. The CDR3 loop spans 18 amino acids. CDR3 sequence reads: CASSKSLQGFSSGNTIYF. The DNA for the CDR3 is TGTGCCAGCAGTAAAAGTCTACAGGGCTTTTCTTCTGGAAACACCATATATTTT.

This clonotype was detected a few times. The V gene is TRBV6-5, the J gene TRBJ2-4; D is uncertain. The CDR3 is 18 residues long. With 2 bases removed from V and 0 bases from J, the gap between germline ends came to 17 bases. CDR1 is MNHEY, CDR2 SVGAGI, per germline. CDR3 DNA: TGTGCCAGCAGTTACCGTCGGCAGAGCCTACTAGCCAAAAACATTCAGTACTTC. Translating it yields CASSYRRQSLLAKNIQYF.

This chain joins TRBV29-1 and TRBJ2-1, with 9 bases fitting TRBD2. The germline CDR1 and CDR2 sequences are SQVTM and ANQGSEA. After removal of 5 bases from V and 8 bases from J, the junction contained 16 bases not matched to a gene. This CDR3 has 16 amino acids. The CDR3 DNA sequence: TGCAGCGTTTGTGAGATGAGCGGGAGGATTAGTGATGAGCAGTTCTTC. Its translation: CSVCEMSGRISDEQFF.

The chain couples TRBV11-3 to TRBJ2-1; 11 bases agree with TRBD2. The germline CDR1 and CDR2 sequences are SGHNT and YENEEA. The CDR3 sequence is 17 residues long. J lost 1 base, V lost 4 bases, and 6 bases had no gene match. The CDR3 reads CASSSLGLAVSYNEQFF. The CDR3 DNA sequence: TGTGCCAGCAGCTCCCTGGGACTAGCGGTTTCCTACAATGAGCAGTTCTTC.